The T cell receptor beta chain under discussion was sequenced for a study of OX40 agonist ivuxolimab in advanced cancers. Study summary: People in dose escalation had one of these cancers: hepatocellular carcinoma, melanoma, renal cell or head and neck cancer. Three individuals attained partial responses, comprising one hepatocellular carcinoma case and two cutaneous melanoma cases. Findings and limits, study-wide: CD8+ T cells averaged more expanded clones than CD4+.

CDR1 is MNHEY, CDR2 SMNVEV, per germline (reference sequence). With 5 bases removed from V and 4 bases from J, the gap between germline ends came to 18 bases. The CDR3 extends over 16 amino acids. Measured with immunoSEQ multiplex PCR; TCRdb has only the in-frame clones, and not every one. The sample has around 84,000 clones, around 93% seen once. As to this clone: What it binds is unknown.

J is TRBJ1-5 and V is TRBV27; D is undetermined. The sequencing used CD4+ or CD8+ T cells sorted from blood, collected in a trial of the OX40 agonist ivuxolimab. This TCR came from an adult with an advanced solid tumor such as melanoma, head and neck, liver or kidney cancer. The CDR3 coding sequence is TGTGCCAGCAGTGGGTGGGTTGGCGACTCGAATCAGCCCCAGCATTTT. Translation: CASSGWVGDSNQPQHF.